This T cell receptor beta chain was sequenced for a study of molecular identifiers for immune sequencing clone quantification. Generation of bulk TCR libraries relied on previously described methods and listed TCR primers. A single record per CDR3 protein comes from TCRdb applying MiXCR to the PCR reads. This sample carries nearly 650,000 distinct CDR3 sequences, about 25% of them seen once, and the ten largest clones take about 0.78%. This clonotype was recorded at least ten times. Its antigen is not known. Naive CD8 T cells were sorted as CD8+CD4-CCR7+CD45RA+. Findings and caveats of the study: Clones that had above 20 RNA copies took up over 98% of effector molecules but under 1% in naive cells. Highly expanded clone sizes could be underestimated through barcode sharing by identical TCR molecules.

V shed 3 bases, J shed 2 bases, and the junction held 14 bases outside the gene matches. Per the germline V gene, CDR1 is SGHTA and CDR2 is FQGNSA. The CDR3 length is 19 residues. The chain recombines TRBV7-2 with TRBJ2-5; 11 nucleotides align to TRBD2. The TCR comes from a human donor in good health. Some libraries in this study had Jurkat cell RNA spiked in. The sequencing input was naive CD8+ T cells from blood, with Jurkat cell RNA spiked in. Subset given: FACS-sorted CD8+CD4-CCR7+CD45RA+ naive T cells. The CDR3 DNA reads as TGTGCCAGCAGCTTGGGGGTCGCGACTAGCGGGAATTTACAAGAGACCCAGTACTTC. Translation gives CASSLGVATSGNLQETQYF.